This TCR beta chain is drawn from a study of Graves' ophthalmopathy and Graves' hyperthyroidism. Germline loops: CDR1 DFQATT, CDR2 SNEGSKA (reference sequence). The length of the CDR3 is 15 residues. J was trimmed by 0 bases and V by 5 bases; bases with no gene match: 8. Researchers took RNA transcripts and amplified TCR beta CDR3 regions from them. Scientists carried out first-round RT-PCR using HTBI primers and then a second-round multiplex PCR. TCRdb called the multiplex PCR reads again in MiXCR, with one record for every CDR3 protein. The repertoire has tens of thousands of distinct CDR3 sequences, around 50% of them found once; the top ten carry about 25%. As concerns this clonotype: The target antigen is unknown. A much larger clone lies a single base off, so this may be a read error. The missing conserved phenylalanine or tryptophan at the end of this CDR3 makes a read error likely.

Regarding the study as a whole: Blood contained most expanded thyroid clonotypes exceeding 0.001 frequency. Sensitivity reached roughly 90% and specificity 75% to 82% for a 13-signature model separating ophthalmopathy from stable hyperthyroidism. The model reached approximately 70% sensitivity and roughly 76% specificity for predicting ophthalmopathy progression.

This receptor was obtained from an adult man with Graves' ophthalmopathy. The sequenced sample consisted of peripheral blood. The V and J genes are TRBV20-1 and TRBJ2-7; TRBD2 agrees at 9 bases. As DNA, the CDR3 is TGCAGTGCTGGCGGGGGGGGGTTCACCTCCTACGAGCAGTACTCC. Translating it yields CSAGGGGFTSYEQYS.